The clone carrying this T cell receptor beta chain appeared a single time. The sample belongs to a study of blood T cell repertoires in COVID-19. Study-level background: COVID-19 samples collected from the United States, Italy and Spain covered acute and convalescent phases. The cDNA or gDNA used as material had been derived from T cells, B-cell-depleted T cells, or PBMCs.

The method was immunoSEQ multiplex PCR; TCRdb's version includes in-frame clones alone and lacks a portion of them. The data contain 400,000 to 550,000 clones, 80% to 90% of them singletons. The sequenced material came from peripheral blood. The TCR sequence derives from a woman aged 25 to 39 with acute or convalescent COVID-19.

The CDR3 DNA follows: TGCAGCGTTGTGACAGCTACAAACACTGAAGCTTTCTTT. Its translation: CSVVTATNTEAFF. The V gene is TRBV29-1, the J gene TRBJ1-1, with a tentative D call TRBD1 (5 bases). Germline CDR1 and CDR2: SQVTM and ANQGSEA. This CDR3 has 13 residues. V dropped 4 bases and J dropped 2 bases, with 11 bases sitting between them. Looking up the rest from reference TRBV29-1 and TRBJ1-1 gives the full variable domain: SAVISQKPSRDICQRGTSLTIQCQVDSQVTMMFWYRQQPGQSLTLIATANQGSEATYESGFVIDKFPISRPNLTFSTLTVSNMSPEDSSIYLCSVVTATNTEAFFGQGTRLTVV.